What follows is one TCR beta chain and its context. Trimming took 4 bases from V and 4 from J; bases not matched to a gene: 7. The CDR3 is made up of 17 amino acids. Germline V gene data show CDR1 as WSHSY and CDR2 as SAAADI. Sequencing used immunoSEQ multiplex PCR; TCRdb keeps in-frame clones, though not all of them. The data hold some 81,000 clones, with 70% to 90% observed a single time. The sample originates from a study of OX40 agonist ivuxolimab in advanced cancers. This specimen was CD4+ or CD8+ T cells sorted from blood, taken in a trial of the OX40 agonist ivuxolimab. The rearrangement uses TRBV10-2 and TRBJ2-1, with 13 bases matching TRBD2. The sequence derives from an adult with an advanced solid tumor such as melanoma, head and neck, liver or kidney cancer. The CDR3 region has the DNA TGCGCCAGCAGTGGACGGACTAGCGGGGGAAATTACAATGAGCAGTTCTTC. Protein product: CASSGRTSGGNYNEQFF.